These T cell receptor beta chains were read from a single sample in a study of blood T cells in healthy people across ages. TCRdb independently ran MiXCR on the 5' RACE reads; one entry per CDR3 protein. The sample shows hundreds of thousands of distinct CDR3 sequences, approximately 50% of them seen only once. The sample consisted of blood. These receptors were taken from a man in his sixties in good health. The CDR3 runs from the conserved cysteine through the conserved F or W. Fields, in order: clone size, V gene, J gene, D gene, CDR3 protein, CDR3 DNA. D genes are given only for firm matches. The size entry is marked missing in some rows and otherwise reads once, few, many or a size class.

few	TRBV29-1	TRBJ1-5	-	CSVEGGRGQPQHF	TGCAGCGTTGAGGGGGGACGCGGTCAGCCCCAGCATTTT
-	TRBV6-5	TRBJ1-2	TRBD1	CASSAVRTGGGYGYTF	TGTGCCAGCAGCGCCGTCCGGACAGGGGGTGGGTATGGCTACACCTTC
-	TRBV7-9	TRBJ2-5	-	CASSPKEFQETQYF	TGTGCCAGCAGCCCCAAAGAGTTCCAAGAGACCCAGTACTTC
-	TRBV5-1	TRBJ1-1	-	CASDDGPNTEAFF	TGCGCCAGTGACGACGGACCGAACACTGAAGCTTTCTTT
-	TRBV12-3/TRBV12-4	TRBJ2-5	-	CASSEGSMETQYF	TGTGCCAGCAGTGAGGGTTCGATGGAGACCCAGTACTTC
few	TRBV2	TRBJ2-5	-	CASGVKTQYF	TGTGCCAGCGGGGTAAAGACCCAGTACTTC
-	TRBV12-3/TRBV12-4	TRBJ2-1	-	CASSLSSPPSNEQFF	TGTGCCAGCAGTTTGTCCTCCCCCCCTAGCAATGAGCAGTTCTTC
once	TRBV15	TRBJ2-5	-	CATSRDTAGEETQYF	TGTGCCACCAGCAGAGATACGGCTGGTGAGGAGACCCAGTACTTC
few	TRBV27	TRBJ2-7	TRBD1	CASSLTGGFYEQYF	TGTGCCAGCAGTTTAACAGGGGGCTTCTACGAGCAGTACTTC
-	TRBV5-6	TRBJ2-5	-	CASSPIGGREETQYF	TGTGCCAGCAGCCCTATTGGGGGTAGGGAGGAGACCCAGTACTTC
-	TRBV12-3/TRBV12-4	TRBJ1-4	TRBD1	CASSLRIGTGVRSNEKLFF	TGTGCCAGCAGTTTAAGGATCGGGACAGGGGTGCGGTCTAATGAAAAACTGTTTTTT
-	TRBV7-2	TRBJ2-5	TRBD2	CASSPRLAGGPNQETQYF	TGTGCCAGCAGCCCCAGACTAGCGGGGGGCCCGAACCAAGAGACCCAGTACTTC
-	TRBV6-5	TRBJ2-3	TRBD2	CASRTGLAADTQYF	TGTGCCAGCAGGACGGGACTAGCGGCAGATACGCAGTATTTT
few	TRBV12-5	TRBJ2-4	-	CASGLPPRGLELAKNIQYF	TGTGCTAGTGGTTTGCCCCCCCGCGGACTGGAACTAGCCAAAAACATTCAGTACTTC
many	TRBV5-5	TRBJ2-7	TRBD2	CASSSLAGDTYEQYF	TGTGCCAGCAGCTCACTAGCGGGGGATACCTACGAGCAGTACTTC
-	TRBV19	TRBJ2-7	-	CASRAGTQAYEQYF	TGTGCCAGTAGAGCCGGGACGCAAGCCTACGAGCAGTACTTC
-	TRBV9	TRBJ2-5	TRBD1	CASSVAGRVGTDQETQYF	TGTGCCAGCAGCGTAGCGGGCAGGGTCGGGACAGACCAAGAGACCCAGTACTTC
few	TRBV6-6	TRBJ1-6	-	CASSLYPGGYNSPLHF	TGTGCCAGCAGCCTCTACCCGGGCGGCTATAATTCACCCCTCCACTTT
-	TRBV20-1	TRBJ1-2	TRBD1	CSAGTGAHRGYTF	TGCAGTGCTGGGACAGGAGCCCATAGGGGCTACACCTTC
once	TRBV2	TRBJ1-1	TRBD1	CASRAQTGGGTEAFF	TGTGCCAGCAGGGCCCAAACAGGGGGTGGCACTGAAGCTTTCTTT
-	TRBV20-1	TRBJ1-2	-	CSAPAGAYGYTF	TGCAGTGCTCCCGCAGGGGCCTATGGCTACACCTTC
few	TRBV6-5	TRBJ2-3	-	CASSRQGKADTQYF	TGTGCCAGCAGTAGGCAGGGGAAGGCAGATACGCAGTATTTT
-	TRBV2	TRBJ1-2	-	CASSGGNPSDYGYTF	TGTGCCAGCAGTGGGGGTAACCCGAGCGACTATGGCTACACCTTC
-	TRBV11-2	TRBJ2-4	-	CASSFIPGTILNIQYF	TGTGCCAGCAGCTTTATTCCAGGGACGATCCTAAACATTCAGTACTTC
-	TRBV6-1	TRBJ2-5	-	CASSEGRIPETQYF	TGTGCCAGCAGTGAAGGTCGGATCCCAGAGACCCAGTACTTC
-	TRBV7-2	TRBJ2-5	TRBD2	CASSLNGGARETQYF	TGTGCCAGCAGCTTAAACGGGGGGGCCCGAGAGACCCAGTACTTC
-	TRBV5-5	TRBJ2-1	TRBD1	CASSLEDRAYNEQFF	TGTGCCAGCAGCTTGGAGGACAGGGCGTACAATGAGCAGTTCTTC
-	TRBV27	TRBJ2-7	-	CASSSRLGGYEQYF	TGTGCCAGCAGTTCCCGTCTAGGGGGATACGAGCAGTACTTC
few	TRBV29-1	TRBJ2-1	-	CSVSHNEQFF	TGCAGCGTCTCACACAATGAGCAGTTCTTC
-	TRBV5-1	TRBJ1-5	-	CASSFQGGNQPQHF	TGCGCCAGCAGCTTTCAGGGAGGCAATCAGCCCCAGCATTTT
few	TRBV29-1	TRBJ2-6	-	CSVGQNSGANVLTF	TGCAGCGTTGGACAGAACTCTGGGGCCAACGTCCTGACTTTC
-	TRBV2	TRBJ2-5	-	CASSLADAGQETQYF	TGTGCCAGCAGTTTGGCCGACGCGGGGCAGGAGACCCAGTACTTC
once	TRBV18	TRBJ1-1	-	CASSPLVAPNTEAFF	TGTGCCAGCTCACCACTCGTGGCTCCGAACACTGAAGCTTTCTTT
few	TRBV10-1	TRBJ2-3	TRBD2	CASSESMAGREYF	TGCGCCAGCAGTGAGTCCATGGCGGGGAGGGAGTATTTT
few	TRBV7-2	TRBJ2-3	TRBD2	CASREGLAADTQYF	TGTGCCAGCAGAGAAGGACTAGCGGCAGATACGCAGTATTTT